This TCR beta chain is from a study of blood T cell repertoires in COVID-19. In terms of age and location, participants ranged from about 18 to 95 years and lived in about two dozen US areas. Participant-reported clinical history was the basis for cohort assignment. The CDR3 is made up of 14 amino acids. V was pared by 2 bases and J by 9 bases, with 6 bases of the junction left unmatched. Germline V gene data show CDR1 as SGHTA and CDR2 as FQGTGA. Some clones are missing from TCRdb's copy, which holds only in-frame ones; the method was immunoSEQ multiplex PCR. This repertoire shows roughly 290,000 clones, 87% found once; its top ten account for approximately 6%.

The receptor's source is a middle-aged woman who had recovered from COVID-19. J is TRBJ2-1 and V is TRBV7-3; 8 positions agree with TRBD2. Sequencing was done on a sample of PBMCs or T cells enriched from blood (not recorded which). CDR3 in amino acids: CASSLLGLAGEQFF. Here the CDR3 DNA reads TGTGCCAGCAGCTTACTTGGACTAGCCGGTGAGCAGTTCTTC. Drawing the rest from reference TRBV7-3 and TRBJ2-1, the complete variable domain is GAGVSQTPSNKVTEKGKYVELRCDPISGHTALYWYRQSLGQGPEFLIYFQGTGAADDSGLPNDRFFAVRPEGSVSTLKIQRTERGDSAVYLCASSLLGLAGEQFFGPGTRLTVL.